This T cell receptor (beta chain) was sequenced during a study of T-cell reconstitution after alpha-beta-depleted transplantation in children. Unique molecular identifiers featured in how the TCRbeta library was prepared. TCRdb fed the PCR reads into MiXCR, producing one record per CDR3 protein. The repertoire consists of roughly 490,000 distinct CDR3 sequences, with about an eighth occurring once and the leading ten covering around 15%. A word on this clonotype: At one end the junction does not follow the germline gene, possibly because of a read error.

The germline V gene has CDR1 DFQATT and CDR2 SNEGSKA (reference sequence). The CDR3 consists of 15 residues. This receptor was obtained from a female patient between 2 and 15 years old who had a stem cell transplant for aplastic anemia, so the T cells may come from the graft donor. Sample: PBMCs, mostly from graft donor cells, taken 180 days after TCRalphabeta/CD19-depleted stem cell transplant. The chain is built from TRBV20-1 and TRBJ2-1, with D perhaps given as TRBD1 or TRBD2 (5 bases each). Here the CDR3 reads CGARALGTNANEQFF. The CDR3 bases are TGCGGTGCTAGAGCTCTGGGGACGAACGCCAATGAGCAGTTCTTC.